The 16 T cell receptor beta chains in this list originate from one sample, sequenced in a study of identifying expanded T cells in peripheral blood. The assay was immunoSEQ multiplex PCR, and TCRdb's table has in-frame clones only and misses some. The sample lists 85,000 to 120,000 clones; 88% were seen once. Sample: blood. These receptors came from a person aged 18 to 75 in good health.

V and J are TRBV19 and TRBJ1-5; 9 bases are a match to TRBD1. Trimming removed 6 bases from V and 7 bases from J; junction bases left unmatched: 4. The CDR3 contains 13 residues. Germline lookup yields CDR1 LNHDA and CDR2 SQIVND (reference sequence). CDR3 nucleotide sequence: TGTGCCAGTAGCGACAGGGGGGTGCAGCCCCAGCATTTT. It codes for CASSDRGVQPQHF. The full variable domain, its missing parts supplied by reference TRBV19 and TRBJ1-5, is DGGITQSPKYLFRKEGQNVTLSCEQNLNHDAMYWYRQDPGQGLRLIYYSQIVNDFQKGDIAEGYSVSREKKESFPLTVTSAQKNPTAFYLCASSDRGVQPQHFGDGTRLSIL.

In this sample, this clone turned up a few times. The genes are TRBV11-3 and TRBJ2-5, with unresolved D. The length of the CDR3 is 14 residues. Germline V CDR1 and CDR2: SGHNT, YENEEA. The V gene lost 5 bases and the J gene lost 4 bases, with 14 bases spanning the gap. CDR3 amino acids: CASSRGPSGETQYF. CDR3 nucleotides: TGTGCCAGCAGCCGCGGTCCTAGTGGAGAGACCCAGTACTTC.

The chain links TRBV4-2 to TRBJ2-7, with TRBD2 matching over 9 bases. The CDR3 totals 16 residues. V lost 0 bases and J lost 5; bases outside the gene matches: 8. Germline V gives CDR1 LGHNA, CDR2 YNFKEQ. The CDR3 DNA reads as TGTGCCAGCAGCCAAGATACAGCGGGAGGAGGTAACGAGCAGTACTTC. Its protein product is CASSQDTAGGGNEQYF.

The V and J genes are TRBV28 and TRBJ1-2, with 7 bases identical to TRBD1. The V gene's germline CDR1 is MDHEN and CDR2 SYDVKM. V was clipped by 5 bases and J by 4 bases; unmatched bases: 4. The CDR3 length is 13 residues. The CDR3 loop is CASSRDSSYGYTF. The CDR3 region has the DNA TGTGCCAGCAGTAGGGACAGTTCCTATGGCTACACCTTC.

In its sample, this clone was seen a few times. Written as DNA, the CDR3 is TGCGCCAGCAGCCTGGGTGGTGGATTGGGGTCCTACGAGCAGTACTTC. This translates into CASSLGGGLGSYEQYF. The chain links TRBV5-1 to TRBJ2-7, with unresolved D. The V end lost 4 bases, the J end lost 1 base, and 18 bases lay between the germline ends. The CDR3 is 16 amino acids. Germline loops: CDR1 SGHRS, CDR2 YFSETQ.

There are a few counts of this clone. V and J are TRBV4-1 and TRBJ1-5; tentatively, D is TRBD1 (6 bases). V lost 0 bases to trimming and J lost 1 base, with 10 bases between them. CDR1 is MGHRA and CDR2 is YSYEKL in the germline V gene. This CDR3 region has 16 residues. In DNA, the CDR3 is TGCGCCAGCAGCCAAGATTTGGGACACAGCAATCAGCCCCAGCATTTT. Amino acid sequence: CASSQDLGHSNQPQHF.

The chain uses TRBV5-6 and TRBJ2-5; TRBD1 aligns across 8 bases. The trim removed 4 bases at V and 4 bases at J, leaving 9 bases unmatched. CDR1 and CDR2 from the germline V gene are SGHDT and YYEEEE. This CDR3 has 15 amino acids. This CDR3 is CASSPETGVRETQYF. The CDR3 region has the DNA TGTGCCAGCAGCCCGGAGACAGGGGTTAGAGAGACCCAGTACTTC.

The table lists this clone with a count of one. The chain recombines TRBV5-1 with TRBJ1-2; D uncertain. Trimming took 4 bases from V and 0 from J, leaving 16 bases between them. This CDR3 comprises 16 residues. Germline V gene lookup returns CDR1 SGHRS and CDR2 YFSETQ. CDR3 protein: CASSPGSPAANYGYTF. CDR3 bases: TGCGCCAGCAGCCCGGGATCGCCCGCAGCTAACTATGGCTACACCTTC.

The chain couples TRBV7-8 to TRBJ2-7; 7 nucleotides agree with TRBD2. This CDR3 spans 17 amino acids. CDR1 is SGHVS and CDR2 is FQNEAQ in the germline V gene. The trim removed 1 base at V and 3 bases at J, leaving 12 bases unmatched. The CDR3 reads CASSLGGFSGNNYEQYF. For the CDR3, the DNA is TGTGCCAGCAGCTTAGGGGGGTTCAGCGGGAACAACTACGAGCAGTACTTC. Drawing the rest from reference TRBV7-8 and TRBJ2-7, the complete variable domain is GAGVSQSPRYKVAKRGQDVALRCDPISGHVSLFWYQQALGQGPEFLTYFQNEAQLDKSGLPSDRFFAERPEGSVSTLKIQRTQQEDSAVYLCASSLGGFSGNNYEQYFGPGTRLTVT.

This clone was seen only a few times. The rearrangement links TRBV11-1 to TRBJ2-7; D call uncertain. Germline assignment: CDR1 SGHAT and CDR2 FQDESV (reference sequence). CDR3 length equals 12 residues. V gave up 1 base and J gave up 5 bases, with 6 bases separating them. CDR3 amino acids: CASSLGRNEQYF. CDR3 nucleotide sequence: TGTGCCAGCAGCTTAGGACGGAACGAGCAGTACTTC. Based on the CDR3 plus reference TRBV11-1 and TRBJ2-7, the full variable domain is EAEVAQSPRYKITEKSQAVAFWCDPISGHATLYWYRQILGQGPELLVQFQDESVVDDSQLPKDRFSAERLKGVDSTLKIQPAELGDSAMYLCASSLGRNEQYFGPGTRLTVT.

The V call is TRBV7-2, the J call TRBJ1-2; D possibly corresponds to TRBD1 (6 bases). Germline V gives CDR1 SGHTA, CDR2 FQGNSA. V was pared by 3 bases and J by 4 bases, with 9 bases between. This CDR3 region has 13 residues. As DNA, the CDR3 is TGTGCCAGCAGCTTGGAGACAGGCTATGGCTACACCTTC. Protein sequence: CASSLETGYGYTF. Filled out from reference TRBV7-2 and TRBJ1-2, the complete variable domain reads GAGVSQSPSNKVTEKGKDVELRCDPISGHTALYWYRQSLGQGLEFLIYFQGNSAPDKSGLPSDRFSAERTGGSVSTLTIQRTQQEDSAVYLCASSLETGYGYTFGSGTRLTVV.

The V and J genes are TRBV7-8 and TRBJ1-6; tentative D call: TRBD1 (6 bases). Germline V gene sequence: CDR1 SGHVS, CDR2 FQNEAQ. This CDR3 spans 15 amino acids. Trimming left V 4 bases short and J 10 bases short, with 17 bases between. DNA for the CDR3: TGTGCCAGCAGCTATCAGGGGTATGCAGGCTCACCCCTCCACTTT. Amino acid sequence: CASSYQGYAGSPLHF.

The chain joins TRBV5-5 to TRBJ1-1; D unresolved. With 0 bases removed from V and 10 bases from J, the gap between germline ends came to 10 bases. From germline, CDR1 is SGHKS and CDR2 YYEKEE (reference sequence). The CDR3 extends over 12 amino acids. CDR3 DNA: TGTGCCAGCAGCTTGGGGCAGGCTTTAGCTTTCTTT. This translates into CASSLGQALAFF.

The gene calls are TRBV5-4 and TRBJ2-3; 8 positions agree with TRBD2. V gave up 7 bases and J gave up 3 bases; unmatched junction bases: 10. CDR1 and CDR2 from the germline V gene are SGHNT and YYREEE (reference sequence). The CDR3 totals 15 residues. This CDR3 reads CASRAGLGATDTQYF. DNA for the CDR3: TGTGCCAGCCGAGCGGGACTAGGCGCAACAGATACGCAGTATTTT.

This chain links TRBV6-5 with TRBJ2-7, with D maybe TRBD1 (5 bases). There are 16 residues in the CDR3. V dropped 0 bases and J dropped 1 base, with 13 bases sitting between them. Germline CDR1 is MNHEY and CDR2 is SVGAGI. CDR3: CASSYSFTTVSYEQYF. CDR3 bases: TGTGCCAGCAGTTACTCTTTCACGACAGTTTCCTACGAGCAGTACTTC.

The CDR3 nucleotides are TGTGCCAGCAGCAGGGACTCCCCCGCAAGGGCCGGGGAGCTGTTTTTT. This encodes CASSRDSPARAGELFF. The chain joins TRBV7-7 to TRBJ2-2, with D perhaps matching TRBD2 (6 bases). Between the trimmed V and J ends, which lost 5 bases and 6 bases, there was a span of 19 bases. The CDR3 contains 16 residues. Per the germline V gene, CDR1 is SSHAT and CDR2 is FNYEAQ (reference sequence).